This T cell receptor beta chain was observed in a study of naive and memory T cell subsets. Per the germline V gene, CDR1 is MNHEY and CDR2 is SMNVEV (reference sequence). V lost 4 bases, J lost 0 bases, and 9 bases lay in between. The CDR3 covers 14 residues. This clonotype was detected only a few times. The beta constant-region primer was an equimolar mix of two oligonucleotides covering TRBC1 and TRBC2. Nested alpha and beta constant-region primers with the SP2 primer drove four PCR rounds on ligated cDNA. TCRdb re-analysed the UMI-ligation and nested PCR reads in MiXCR, keeping a single row per CDR3 protein. This sample has 80,000 to 95,000 distinct CDR3 sequences, with about 10% found just once.

The specimen was naive CD8+ T cells from blood. The sequence derives from a human donor in good health. The chain links TRBV27 to TRBJ1-1; maybe TRBD1 (5 bases). The CDR3 sequence: CASSSTAMNTEAFF. The DNA of the CDR3 is TGTGCCAGCAGTTCGACAGCTATGAACACTGAAGCTTTCTTT.